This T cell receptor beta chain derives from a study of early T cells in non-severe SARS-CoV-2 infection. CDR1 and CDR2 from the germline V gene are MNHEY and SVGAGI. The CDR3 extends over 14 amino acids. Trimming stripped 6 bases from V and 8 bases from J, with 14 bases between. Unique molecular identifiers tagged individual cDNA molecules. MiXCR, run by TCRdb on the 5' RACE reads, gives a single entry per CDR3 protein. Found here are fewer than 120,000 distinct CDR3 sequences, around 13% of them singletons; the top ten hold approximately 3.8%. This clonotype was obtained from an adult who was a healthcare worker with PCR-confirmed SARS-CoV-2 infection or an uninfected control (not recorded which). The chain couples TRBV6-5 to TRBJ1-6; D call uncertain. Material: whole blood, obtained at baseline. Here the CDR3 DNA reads TGTGCCAGCAGCACCGGACCGATTTATTCACCCCTCCACTTT. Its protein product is CASSTGPIYSPLHF.